Each of the 25 T cell receptor beta chains below was sequenced from the same sample in a study of shared clonotypes between healthy human individuals. The table came from immunoSEQ multiplex PCR; TCRdb's copy has only in-frame clones and leaves some out. The sample records about 600,000 clones, 97% being singletons. Sequencing input: naive CD4+ T cells sorted from blood. Indicated subset: CD45RA+ positively selected. The receptors come from a woman younger than 45 in good health.

The V and J genes are TRBV11-2 and TRBJ2-7; 12 bases are shared with TRBD2. CDR1 and CDR2 from the germline V gene are SGHAT and FQNNGV. This CDR3 contains 17 residues. Losses at the gene ends were 4 bases for V and 1 base for J; bases not matched to a gene: 8. The CDR3 coding sequence is TGTGCCAGCAGCTACGGGACTAGCGGGTTGACATCCTACGAGCAGTACTTC. Its translation: CASSYGTSGLTSYEQYF. Supplemented by reference TRBV11-2 and TRBJ2-7, the full variable domain reads EAGVAQSPRYKIIEKRQSVAFWCNPISGHATLYWYQQILGQGPKLLIQFQNNGVVDDSQLPKDRFSAERLKGVDSTLKIQPAKLEDSAVYLCASSYGTSGLTSYEQYFGPGTRLTVT.

This chain links TRBV14 with TRBJ2-7; perhaps TRBD2 as D (5 bases). V shed 2 bases and J shed 4 bases, with 18 bases lying between them. The CDR3 covers 16 residues. Germline CDR1 and CDR2: SGHDN and FVKESK. The CDR3 coding sequence is TGTGCCAGCAGCCAAAGGACTTACCCAGAGAGTTACGAGCAGTACTTC. This sequence encodes CASSQRTYPESYEQYF. Full variable domain (remainder filled in from reference TRBV14 and TRBJ2-7): EAGVTQFPSHSVIEKGQTVTLRCDPISGHDNLYWYRRVMGKEIKFLLHFVKESKQDESGMPNNRFLAERTGGTYSTLKVQPAELEDSGVYFCASSQRTYPESYEQYFGPGTRLTVT.

The chain carries TRBV2 and TRBJ1-2; 8 bases are shared with TRBD1. The CDR3 contains 12 residues. Germline lookup yields CDR1 SNHLY and CDR2 FYNNEI. Unmatched junction bases numbered 4, after V lost 7 bases and J lost 6 bases. The CDR3: CASNGQGDGYTF. The CDR3 coding sequence is TGTGCCAGCAACGGACAGGGCGATGGCTACACCTTC.

The CDR3 loop is CASTIGTGGDEQYF. DNA for the CDR3: TGCGCCAGCACCATTGGGACAGGGGGAGACGAGCAGTACTTC. The chain carries TRBV5-1 and TRBJ2-7, with TRBD1 identical over 11 bases. Germline values: CDR1 SGHRS, CDR2 YFSETQ. J lost 5 bases, V lost 6 bases, and 7 bases had no gene match. There are 14 residues in the CDR3.

This chain joins TRBV28 and TRBJ1-1; D gene unclear. Germline CDR1 MDHEN, CDR2 SYDVKM. This CDR3 has 12 residues. V lost 7 bases, J lost 1 base, and 7 bases lay in between. The CDR3 region is CASNGGNTEAFF. DNA of the CDR3: TGTGCCAGCAACGGCGGGAACACTGAAGCTTTCTTT.

The CDR3 nucleotides read TGCGCCAGCAGTGAGTCGGGCACGAACACCGGGGAGCTGTTTTTT. This gives the protein CASSESGTNTGELFF. The V gene is TRBV10-1, the J gene TRBJ2-2; D is uncertain. V lost 0 bases and J lost 0, with 5 bases in between. There are 15 residues in the CDR3. Germline V gene lookup returns CDR1 WNHNN and CDR2 SYGVQD (reference sequence).

This clone showed up just once. The chain joins TRBV18 to TRBJ1-5; D not resolved. The CDR3 contains 13 residues. Trimming took off 5 bases at V and 7 bases at J, with 12 bases between the two ends. Germline values: CDR1 KGHSH, CDR2 LQKENI. CDR3 sequence reads: CASSAEIGQPQHF. CDR3 nucleotide sequence: TGTGCCAGCTCAGCGGAGATCGGACAGCCCCAGCATTTT.

J is TRBJ1-5 and V is TRBV28, with D unresolved. The CDR3 is 15 amino acids. Trimming took off 5 bases at V and 3 bases at J, with 14 bases between the two ends. Germline assignment: CDR1 MDHEN and CDR2 SYDVKM. The CDR3 reads CASSLPSSLNQPQHF. As DNA, the CDR3 is TGTGCCAGCAGTCTTCCATCGTCCCTCAATCAGCCCCAGCATTTT. Supplemented by reference TRBV28 and TRBJ1-5, the full variable domain reads DVKVTQSSRYLVKRTGEKVFLECVQDMDHENMFWYRQDPGLGLRLIYFSYDVKMKEKGDIPEGYSVSREKKERFSLILESASTNQTSMYLCASSLPSSLNQPQHFGDGTRLSIL.

This clone has just one count. This chain links TRBV6-6 with TRBJ2-5; D unresolved. Between the trimmed V and J ends, which lost 6 bases and 3 bases, there was a span of 11 bases. Germline V gives CDR1 MNHNY, CDR2 SVGAGI (reference sequence). This CDR3 has 13 amino acids. The chain's CDR3 is CASRESGEETQYF. The CDR3 coding sequence is TGTGCCAGCAGGGAGTCTGGCGAAGAGACCCAGTACTTC.

This chain links TRBV19 with TRBJ2-1; 10 positions agree with TRBD2. The CDR3 has 17 residues. Germline-derived CDR1 and CDR2 are LNHDA and SQIVND (reference sequence). V lost 3 bases to trimming and J lost 4 bases; unmatched junction nucleotides: 9. The DNA of the CDR3 is TGTGCCAGTAGTATTACAGCGGGAGGGGGTACGTACAATGAGCAGTTCTTC. As protein: CASSITAGGGTYNEQFF.

The V call is TRBV7-2, the J call TRBJ2-1; TRBD1 matches at 8 bases. The CDR3 loop spans 15 amino acids. V was clipped by 6 bases and J by 4 bases; unmatched bases: 8. The germline CDR1 and CDR2 sequences are SGHTA and FQGNSA. DNA of the CDR3: TGTGCCAGCAGACTAGACAGGGGCTATTACAATGAGCAGTTCTTC. Residues: CASRLDRGYYNEQFF.

This chain connects TRBV5-3 to TRBJ2-7; unclear D gene. TRBV5-3 is an ORF, and what it does is uncertain. CDR3 length: 17 residues. Trimming removed 4 bases at V and 2 bases at J, with 22 bases between. The CDR3 spells CARSHPSTPEKAYEQYF. The CDR3 nucleotides read TGTGCCAGAAGCCATCCCTCTACCCCTGAAAAAGCCTACGAGCAGTACTTC.

The rearrangement uses TRBV11-2 and TRBJ1-2; D is unresolved. The length of the CDR3 is 12 residues. Germline values: CDR1 SGHAT, CDR2 FQNNGV. Trimming removed 5 bases from V and 5 bases from J, with 9 bases in between. CDR3 loop: CASSPEWYGYTF. DNA of the CDR3: TGTGCCAGCAGCCCCGAATGGTATGGCTACACCTTC.

The rearrangement joins TRBV19 to TRBJ2-1, with 11 bases aligning to TRBD1. Per germline, CDR1 LNHDA and CDR2 SQIVND (reference sequence). J lost 3 bases, V lost 9 bases, and 10 bases had no gene match. CDR3 length equals 16 residues. In DNA form, the CDR3 reads TGTGCCAGCACTTCCTCCGGGACAGGGGGCTACAATGAGCAGTTCTTC. Translating it yields CASTSSGTGGYNEQFF.

This chain links TRBV10-3 with TRBJ2-5; D possibly corresponds to TRBD2 (5 bases). Per the germline V gene, CDR1 is ENHRY and CDR2 is SYGVKD. The V end was cut by 6 bases, the J end by 5 bases, with 16 bases between. This CDR3 has 14 amino acids. CDR3 bases: TGTGCCATCAGACGGGGTCCTGGGGAGGAGACCCAGTACTTC. Amino acids: CAIRRGPGEETQYF.

The chain uses TRBV28 and TRBJ1-2; D uncertain. V dropped 6 bases and J dropped 4 bases, with 9 bases sitting between them. The CDR3 runs to 12 residues. The germline V gene has CDR1 MDHEN and CDR2 SYDVKM. CDR3 amino acids: CASRSSGYGYTF. The CDR3 DNA is TGTGCCAGCAGGTCCTCGGGCTATGGCTACACCTTC.

The chain joins TRBV28 to TRBJ2-7, with TRBD1 identical over 9 bases. Germline V lookup: CDR1 MDHEN, CDR2 SYDVKM. The CDR3 spans 14 residues. The junction had 5 bases not matched to a gene; V was cut back by 4 bases and J by 4 bases. Here the CDR3 reads CASSSGTGPYEQYF. The CDR3 bases are TGTGCCAGCAGTTCCGGGACAGGGCCTTACGAGCAGTACTTC.

This sequence joins TRBV6-5 and TRBJ1-4; D gene unclear. V was pared by 0 bases and J by 5 bases, with 7 bases between. The CDR3 is made up of 14 amino acids. Looked up from germline, CDR1 is MNHEY and CDR2 is SVGAGI. In DNA, the CDR3 is TGTGCCAGCAGTTACTCGAGCGGGAATGAAAAACTGTTTTTT. Amino acids: CASSYSSGNEKLFF.

CDR3: CASSSTGSSGNTIYF. CDR3 bases: TGTGCCAGCAGCTCGACTGGAAGCTCTGGAAACACCATATATTTT. J is TRBJ1-3 and V is TRBV7-9; no definite D call. Germline V lookup: CDR1 SEHNR, CDR2 FQNEAQ (reference sequence). Trimming shortened V by 4 bases and J by 0 bases, and 10 bases separated the two germline ends. The CDR3 extends over 15 amino acids.

The chain joins TRBV9 to TRBJ1-1; D unclear. Per the germline V gene, CDR1 is SGDLS and CDR2 is YYNGEE. V lost 0 bases, J lost 1 base, and 7 bases lay in between. This CDR3 is built from 14 residues. The CDR3 loop reads CASSVGGRNTEAFF. The CDR3 nucleotides are TGTGCCAGCAGCGTAGGAGGGCGGAACACTGAAGCTTTCTTT.

The chain carries TRBV19 and TRBJ2-7, with 9 bases fitting TRBD2. The CDR3 consists of 14 residues. Germline V gene lookup returns CDR1 LNHDA and CDR2 SQIVND (reference sequence). Trimming at V came to 5 bases and at J to 5 bases, leaving 7 bases not matched to a gene. This CDR3 is CASSFVAGVDEQYF. The CDR3 region has the DNA TGTGCCAGTAGTTTCGTAGCGGGAGTCGACGAGCAGTACTTC. The entire variable domain, with the rest obtained from reference TRBV19 and TRBJ2-7, is as follows: DGGITQSPKYLFRKEGQNVTLSCEQNLNHDAMYWYRQDPGQGLRLIYYSQIVNDFQKGDIAEGYSVSREKKESFPLTVTSAQKNPTAFYLCASSFVAGVDEQYFGPGTRLTVT.

The chain has TRBV14 and TRBJ1-2, with D possibly TRBD1 on 5 matching bases. Trimming took off 1 base at V and 7 bases at J, with 7 bases between the two ends. Germline lookup yields CDR1 SGHDN and CDR2 FVKESK. The CDR3 has 12 residues. CDR3 DNA: TGTGCCAGCAGCCAAGGAAGGGGTGGCTACACCTTC. Protein product: CASSQGRGGYTF.

This CDR3 is CASSIVFGNTIYF. The CDR3 DNA sequence: TGCGCCAGCAGCATAGTGTTCGGAAACACCATATATTTT. The chain carries TRBV4-1 and TRBJ1-3; D not resolved. Trimming cost V 5 bases and J 4 bases, with 9 bases left between them. CDR1 is MGHRA, CDR2 YSYEKL, per germline. CDR3 length equals 13 residues.

This clone was seen just once. The J gene is TRBJ2-7, the V gene TRBV27; D gene ambiguous. The germline V gene has CDR1 MNHEY and CDR2 SMNVEV (reference sequence). The germline V and J ends were trimmed by 5 bases and 6 bases, with 14 bases remaining between them. The CDR3 is made up of 13 amino acids. The CDR3 DNA reads TGTGCCAGCAGTCCTGGGGATTTCCTCGAGCAGTACTTC. Protein product: CASSPGDFLEQYF.

This chain joins TRBV19 and TRBJ2-6; D tentatively fits TRBD1 or TRBD2 (6 bases each). Germline V gene sequence: CDR1 LNHDA, CDR2 SQIVND (reference sequence). The length of the CDR3 is 16 residues. The V end lost 3 bases, the J end lost 1 base, and 10 bases lay between the germline ends. DNA of the CDR3: TGTGCCAGTAGTATTAGGGGGGCGTCTGGGGCCAACGTCCTGACTTTC. Translating it yields CASSIRGASGANVLTF.